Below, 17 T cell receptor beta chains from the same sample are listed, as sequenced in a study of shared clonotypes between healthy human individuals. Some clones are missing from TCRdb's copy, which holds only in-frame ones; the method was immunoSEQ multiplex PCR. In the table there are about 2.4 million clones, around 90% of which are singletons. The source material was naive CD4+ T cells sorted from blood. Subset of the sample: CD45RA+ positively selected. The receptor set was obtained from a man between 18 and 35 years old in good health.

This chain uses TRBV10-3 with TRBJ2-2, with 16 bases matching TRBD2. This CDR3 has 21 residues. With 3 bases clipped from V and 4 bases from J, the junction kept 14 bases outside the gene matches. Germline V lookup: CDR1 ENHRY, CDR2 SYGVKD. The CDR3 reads CAISEPITGTSGRALTGELFF. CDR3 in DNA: TGTGCCATCAGTGAACCTATTACCGGGACTAGCGGGAGGGCCCTCACCGGGGAGCTGTTTTTT.

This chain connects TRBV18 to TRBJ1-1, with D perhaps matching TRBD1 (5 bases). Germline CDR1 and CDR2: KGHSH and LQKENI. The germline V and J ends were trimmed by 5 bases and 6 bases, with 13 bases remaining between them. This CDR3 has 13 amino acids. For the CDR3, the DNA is TGTGCCAGCTCATCCTCTCAGGGTTCTGAAGCTTTCTTT. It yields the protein CASSSSQGSEAFF.

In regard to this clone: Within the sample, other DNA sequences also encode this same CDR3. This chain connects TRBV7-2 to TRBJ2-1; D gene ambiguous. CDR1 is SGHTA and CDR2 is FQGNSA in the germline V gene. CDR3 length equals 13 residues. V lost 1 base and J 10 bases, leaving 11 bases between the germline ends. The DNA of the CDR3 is TGTGCCAGCAGCTTAGGTGGGGTAGGGGAGCAGTTCTTC. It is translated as CASSLGGVGEQFF.

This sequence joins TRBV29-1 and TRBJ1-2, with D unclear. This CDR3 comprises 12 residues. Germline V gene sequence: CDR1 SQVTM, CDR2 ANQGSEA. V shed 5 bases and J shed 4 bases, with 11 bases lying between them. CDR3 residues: CSVSEQSYGYTF. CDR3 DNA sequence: TGCAGCGTTTCGGAACAGAGCTATGGCTACACCTTC.

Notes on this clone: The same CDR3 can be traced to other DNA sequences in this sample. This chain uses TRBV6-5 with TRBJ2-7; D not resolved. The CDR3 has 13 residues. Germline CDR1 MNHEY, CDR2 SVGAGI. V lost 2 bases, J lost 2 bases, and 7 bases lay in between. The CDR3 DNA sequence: TGTGCCAGCAGTTACGGACCCACCTACGAGCAGTACTTC. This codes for CASSYGPTYEQYF.

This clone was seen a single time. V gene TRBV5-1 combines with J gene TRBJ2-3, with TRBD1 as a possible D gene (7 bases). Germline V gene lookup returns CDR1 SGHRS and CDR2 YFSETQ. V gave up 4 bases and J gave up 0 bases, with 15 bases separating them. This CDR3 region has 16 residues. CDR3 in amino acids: CASSKTRGASTDTQYF. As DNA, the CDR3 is TGCGCCAGCAGCAAAACCAGGGGGGCAAGCACAGATACGCAGTATTTT.

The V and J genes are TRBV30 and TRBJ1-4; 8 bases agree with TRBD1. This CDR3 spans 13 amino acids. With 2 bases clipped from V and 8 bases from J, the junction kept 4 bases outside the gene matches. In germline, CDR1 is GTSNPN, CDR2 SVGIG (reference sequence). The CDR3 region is CAWSMWDREKLFF. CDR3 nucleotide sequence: TGTGCCTGGAGTATGTGGGACAGGGAAAAACTGTTTTTT.

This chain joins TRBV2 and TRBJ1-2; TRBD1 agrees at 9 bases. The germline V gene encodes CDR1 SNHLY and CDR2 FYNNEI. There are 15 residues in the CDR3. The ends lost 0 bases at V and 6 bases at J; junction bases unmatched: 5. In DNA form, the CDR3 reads TGTGCCAGCAGTGAAGCGCGGGGACAGGGAAATGGCTACACCTTC. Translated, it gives CASSEARGQGNGYTF.

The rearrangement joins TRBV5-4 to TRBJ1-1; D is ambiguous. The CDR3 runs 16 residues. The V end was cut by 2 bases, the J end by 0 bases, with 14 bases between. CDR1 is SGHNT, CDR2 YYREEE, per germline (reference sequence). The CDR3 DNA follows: TGTGCCAGCAGCTTTTCACCTGGGCTCATGAACACTGAAGCTTTCTTT. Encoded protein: CASSFSPGLMNTEAFF.

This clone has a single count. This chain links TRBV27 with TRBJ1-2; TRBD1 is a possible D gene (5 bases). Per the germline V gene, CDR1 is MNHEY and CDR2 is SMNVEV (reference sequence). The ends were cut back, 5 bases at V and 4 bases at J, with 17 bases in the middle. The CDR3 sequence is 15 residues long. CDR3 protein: CASSPRHQDSYGYTF. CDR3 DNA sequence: TGTGCCAGCAGTCCTAGACATCAAGACAGCTATGGCTACACCTTC.

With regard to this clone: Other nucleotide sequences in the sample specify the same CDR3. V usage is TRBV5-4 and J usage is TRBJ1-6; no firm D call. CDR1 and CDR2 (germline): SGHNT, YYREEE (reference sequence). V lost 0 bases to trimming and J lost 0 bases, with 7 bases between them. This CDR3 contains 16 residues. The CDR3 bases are TGTGCCAGCAGCTTGGGAGGGAGCTCCTATAATTCACCCCTCCACTTT. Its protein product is CASSLGGSSYNSPLHF.

The CDR3 DNA sequence: TGTGCCATTGGGACAGTTAGCAATCAGCCCCAGCATTTT. Its translation: CAIGTVSNQPQHF. J is TRBJ1-5 and V is TRBV10-3, with 7 bases fitting TRBD1. Germline CDR1 and CDR2: ENHRY and SYGVKD. V dropped 9 bases and J dropped 0; count of bases not matched to a gene: 2. The CDR3 totals 13 residues.

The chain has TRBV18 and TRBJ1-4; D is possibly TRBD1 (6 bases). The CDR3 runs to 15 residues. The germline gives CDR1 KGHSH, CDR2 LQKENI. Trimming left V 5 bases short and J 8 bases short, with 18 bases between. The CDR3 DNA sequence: TGTGCCAGCTCAACGGGACACGCCTTGGGGGAAAAACTGTTTTTT. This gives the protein CASSTGHALGEKLFF.

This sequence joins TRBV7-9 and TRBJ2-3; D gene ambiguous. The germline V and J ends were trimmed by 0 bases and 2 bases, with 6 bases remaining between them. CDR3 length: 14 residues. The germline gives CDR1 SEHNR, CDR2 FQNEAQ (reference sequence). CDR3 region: CASSLAEVTDTQYF. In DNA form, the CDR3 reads TGTGCCAGCAGCTTAGCGGAAGTCACAGATACGCAGTATTTT.

CDR3 in DNA: TGTGCCAGCTCCCAAGGGACAGGGGCTCAGCCCCAGCATTTT. Translating gives CASSQGTGAQPQHF. The chain is built from TRBV18 and TRBJ1-5; 10 positions agree with TRBD1. Germline values: CDR1 KGHSH, CDR2 LQKENI. The V and J ends lost 6 bases and 6 bases, in that order; junction bases with no gene match: 5. This CDR3 has 14 amino acids.

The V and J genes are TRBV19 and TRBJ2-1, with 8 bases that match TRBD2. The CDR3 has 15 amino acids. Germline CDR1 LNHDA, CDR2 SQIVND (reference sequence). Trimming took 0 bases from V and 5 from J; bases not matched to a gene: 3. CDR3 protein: CASSIEAGGHNEQFF. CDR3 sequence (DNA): TGTGCCAGTAGTATAGAGGCGGGGGGCCACAATGAGCAGTTCTTC. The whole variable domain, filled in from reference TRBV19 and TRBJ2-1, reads DGGITQSPKYLFRKEGQNVTLSCEQNLNHDAMYWYRQDPGQGLRLIYYSQIVNDFQKGDIAEGYSVSREKKESFPLTVTSAQKNPTAFYLCASSIEAGGHNEQFFGPGTRLTVL.

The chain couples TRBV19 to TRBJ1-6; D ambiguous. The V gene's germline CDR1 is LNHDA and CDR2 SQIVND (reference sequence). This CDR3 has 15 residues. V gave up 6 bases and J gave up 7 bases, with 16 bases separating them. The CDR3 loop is CASSASRVGNSPLHF. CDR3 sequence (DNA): TGTGCCAGTAGCGCCTCGCGCGTAGGGAATTCACCCCTCCACTTT.